This TCR beta chain emerged from a study of blood T cells in healthy people across ages. Study observations and caveats: TCR beta diversity per million T cells fell roughly linearly with age. CMV status of donors was not determined, possibly confounding expanded clonotype changes.

A J-beta primer mix and a sample-barcoded 5' primer were used in a second PCR of roughly 6 to 11 cycles. Each sample yielded at least 2.5 million CDR3-containing paired-end reads. From the 5' RACE reads, TCRdb called clonotypes with MiXCR, one entry per CDR3 protein. The sample carries approximately 760,000 distinct CDR3 sequences, roughly 25% recorded once. This clonotype has ten or more counts. Antigen unknown. Per the germline V gene, CDR1 is SGHVS and CDR2 is FNYEAQ. The CDR3 runs 14 residues. Trimming removed 2 bases at V and 0 bases at J, with 8 bases between. The sample was also reused in another study, on T cells of mothers and their children. As that report states: Biologically related mothers and children overlapped slightly more than unrelated pairs, a non-significant difference.

Sequenced input: blood. The clonotype comes from a boy aged 10-17 years in good health. The rearrangement uses TRBV7-6 and TRBJ2-7; D possibly corresponds to TRBD2 (5 bases). The CDR3 region has the DNA TGTGCCAGCAGCTTACAAGGGAGCTCCTACGAGCAGTACTTC. Translation gives CASSLQGSSYEQYF.